This T cell receptor beta chain was identified during a study of T cells after yellow fever vaccination. General study findings and limits: The secondary response peaked faster, at day 5 versus 15, but was weaker.

This clonotype has a count of ten or more. Its antigen is unidentified. The ends lost 2 bases at V and 9 bases at J; junction bases unmatched: 5. CDR3 length: 14 residues. Germline values: CDR1 SGHRS, CDR2 YFSETQ. For TCR, cDNA came from 5'RACE template switching, which added a universal primer site and UMIs. TCRdb analysed the 5' RACE reads with MiXCR anew, one entry per CDR3 protein. This repertoire shows 620,000 or so distinct CDR3 sequences, about a sixth found once; its top ten account for 17%. Sequenced material: PBMCs, taken around 5 days after the first yellow fever vaccination. This chain uses TRBV5-1 with TRBJ1-4; 9 positions agree with TRBD1. The TCR originated in a man between 18 and 35 years old who received the YFV17D yellow fever vaccine. The CDR3 DNA reads as TGCGCCAGCAGCTTAACAGGGGGCTGGCAAAAACTGTTTTTT. Translating gives CASSLTGGWQKLFF.